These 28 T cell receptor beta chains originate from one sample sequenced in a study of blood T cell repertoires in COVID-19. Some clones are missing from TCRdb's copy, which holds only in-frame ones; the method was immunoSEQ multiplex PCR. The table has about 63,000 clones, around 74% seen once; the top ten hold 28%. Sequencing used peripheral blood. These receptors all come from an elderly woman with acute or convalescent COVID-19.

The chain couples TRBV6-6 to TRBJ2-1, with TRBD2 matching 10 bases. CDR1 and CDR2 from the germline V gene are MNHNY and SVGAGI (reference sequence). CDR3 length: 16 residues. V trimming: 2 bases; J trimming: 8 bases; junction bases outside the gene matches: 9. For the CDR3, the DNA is TGTGCCAGCAGTTACCCCAAACTAGCGGGAAGTCATGAGCAGTTCTTC. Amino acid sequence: CASSYPKLAGSHEQFF.

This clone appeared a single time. CDR3 protein: CASSPIQGAFEAFF. For the CDR3, the DNA is TGTGCCAGCAGTCCCATACAGGGGGCTTTCGAAGCTTTCTTT. The chain joins TRBV6-5 to TRBJ1-1, with 9 bases aligning to TRBD1. The CDR3 spans 14 residues. J lost 8 bases, V lost 5 bases, and 9 bases had no gene match. Germline V lookup: CDR1 MNHEY, CDR2 SVGAGI.

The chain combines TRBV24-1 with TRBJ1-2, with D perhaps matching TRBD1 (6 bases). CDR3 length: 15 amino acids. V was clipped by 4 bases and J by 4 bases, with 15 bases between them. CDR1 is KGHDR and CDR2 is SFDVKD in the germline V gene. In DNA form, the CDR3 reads TGTGCCACCAGTGACGACAGGACCTCGGTCTATGGCTACACCTTC. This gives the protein CATSDDRTSVYGYTF.

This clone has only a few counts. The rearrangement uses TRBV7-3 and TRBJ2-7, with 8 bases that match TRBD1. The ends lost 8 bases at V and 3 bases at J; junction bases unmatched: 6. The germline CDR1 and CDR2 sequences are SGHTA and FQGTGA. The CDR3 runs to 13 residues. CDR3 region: CASGQGQGYEQYF. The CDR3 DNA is TGTGCCAGCGGGCAAGGACAGGGCTACGAGCAGTACTTC.

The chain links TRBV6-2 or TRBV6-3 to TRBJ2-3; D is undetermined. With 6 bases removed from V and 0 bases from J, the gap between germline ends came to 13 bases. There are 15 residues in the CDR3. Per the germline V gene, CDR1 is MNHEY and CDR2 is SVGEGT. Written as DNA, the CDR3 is TGTGCCAGCAGCGCTACCCCGACTAGCACAGATACGCAGTATTTT. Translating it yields CASSATPTSTDTQYF.

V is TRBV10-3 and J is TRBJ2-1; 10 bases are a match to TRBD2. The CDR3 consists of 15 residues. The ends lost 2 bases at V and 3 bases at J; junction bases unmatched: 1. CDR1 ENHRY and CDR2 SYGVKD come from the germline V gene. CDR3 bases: TGTGCCATCAGTGAGAGGACTAGCGGCTACAATGAGCAGTTCTTC. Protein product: CAISERTSGYNEQFF.

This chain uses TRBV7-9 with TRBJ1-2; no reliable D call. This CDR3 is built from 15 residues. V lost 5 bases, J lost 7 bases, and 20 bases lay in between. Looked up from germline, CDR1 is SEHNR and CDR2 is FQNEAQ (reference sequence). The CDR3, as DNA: TGTGCCAGCAGCCCTAGCAGTGGCAGAGCAGGTGGCTACACCTTC. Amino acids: CASSPSSGRAGGYTF.

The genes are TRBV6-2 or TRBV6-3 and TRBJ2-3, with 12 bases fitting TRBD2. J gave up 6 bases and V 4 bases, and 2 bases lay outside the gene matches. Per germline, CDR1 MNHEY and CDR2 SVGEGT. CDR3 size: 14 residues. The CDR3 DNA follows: TGTGCCAGCAGTTTCACTAGCGGGGGGGATACGCAGTATTTT. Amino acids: CASSFTSGGDTQYF.

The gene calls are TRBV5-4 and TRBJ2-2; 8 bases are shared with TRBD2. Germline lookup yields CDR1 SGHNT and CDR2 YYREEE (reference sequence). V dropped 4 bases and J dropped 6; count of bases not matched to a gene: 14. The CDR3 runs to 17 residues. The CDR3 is CASSPRGSGIVSGELFF. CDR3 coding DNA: TGTGCCAGCAGCCCCCGAGGTAGCGGGATTGTGTCCGGGGAGCTGTTTTTT.

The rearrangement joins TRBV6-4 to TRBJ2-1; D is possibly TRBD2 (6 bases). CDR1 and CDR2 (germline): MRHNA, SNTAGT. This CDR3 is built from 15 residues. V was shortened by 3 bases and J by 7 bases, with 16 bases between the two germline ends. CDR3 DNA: TGTGCCAGCAGTGAGGATACGGGAGAGGGAAATGAGCAGTTCTTC. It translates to CASSEDTGEGNEQFF.

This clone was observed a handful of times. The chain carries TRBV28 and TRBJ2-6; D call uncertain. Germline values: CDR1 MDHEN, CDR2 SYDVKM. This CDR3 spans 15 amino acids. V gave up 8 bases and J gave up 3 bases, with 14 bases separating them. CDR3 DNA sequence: TGTGCCAGCTCCAACCGGGTCGGTGGGGCCAACGTCCTGACTTTC. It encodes CASSNRVGGANVLTF. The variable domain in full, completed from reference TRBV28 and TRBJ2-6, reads DVKVTQSSRYLVKRTGEKVFLECVQDMDHENMFWYRQDPGLGLRLIYFSYDVKMKEKGDIPEGYSVSREKKERFSLILESASTNQTSMYLCASSNRVGGANVLTFGAGSRLTVL.

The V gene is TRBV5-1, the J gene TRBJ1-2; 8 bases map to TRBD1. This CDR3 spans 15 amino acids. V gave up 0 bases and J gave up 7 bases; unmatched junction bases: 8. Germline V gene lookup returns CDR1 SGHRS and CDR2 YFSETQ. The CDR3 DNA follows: TGCGCCAGCAGCTTGGCCAGTCGACAGGGGAGTGGCTACACCTTC. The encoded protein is CASSLASRQGSGYTF.

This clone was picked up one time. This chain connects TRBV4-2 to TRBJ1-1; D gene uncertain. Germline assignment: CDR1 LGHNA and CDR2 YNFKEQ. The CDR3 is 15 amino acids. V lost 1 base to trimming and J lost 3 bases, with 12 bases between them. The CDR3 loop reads CASSQVERAHTEAFF. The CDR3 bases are TGTGCCAGCAGCCAAGTCGAGAGGGCCCACACTGAAGCTTTCTTT.

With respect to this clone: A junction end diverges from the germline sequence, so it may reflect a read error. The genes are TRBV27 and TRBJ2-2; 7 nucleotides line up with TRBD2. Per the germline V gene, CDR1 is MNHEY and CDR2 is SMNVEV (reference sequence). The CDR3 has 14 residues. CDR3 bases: TGTGCCAGCAGTTTATCGCGGGAGATTGGGGGGCTGTTTTTT. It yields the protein CASSLSREIGGLFF.

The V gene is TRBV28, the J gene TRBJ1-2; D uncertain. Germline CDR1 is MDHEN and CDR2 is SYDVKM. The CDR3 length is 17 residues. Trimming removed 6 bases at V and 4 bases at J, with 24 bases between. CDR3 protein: CASSFLGAGKRFYGYTF. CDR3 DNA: TGTGCCAGCAGCTTCCTCGGCGCAGGCAAAAGGTTCTATGGCTACACCTTC.

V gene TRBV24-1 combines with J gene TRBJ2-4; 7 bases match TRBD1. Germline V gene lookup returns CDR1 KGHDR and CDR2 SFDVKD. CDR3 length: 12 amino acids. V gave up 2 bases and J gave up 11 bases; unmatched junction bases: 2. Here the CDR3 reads CATSDWTGLQYF. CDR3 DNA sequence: TGTGCCACCAGTGATTGGACAGGCCTTCAGTACTTC.

This CDR3 is CASSILAGGTQYF. For the CDR3, the DNA is TGTGCCAGCAGCATACTAGCGGGAGGGACGCAGTATTTT. The rearrangement links TRBV6-2 or TRBV6-3 to TRBJ2-3, with TRBD2 matching over 13 bases. The CDR3 length is 13 residues. V shed 6 bases and J 9 bases; nucleotides not matched to a gene: 3. Germline V gene lookup returns CDR1 MNHEY and CDR2 SVGEGT.

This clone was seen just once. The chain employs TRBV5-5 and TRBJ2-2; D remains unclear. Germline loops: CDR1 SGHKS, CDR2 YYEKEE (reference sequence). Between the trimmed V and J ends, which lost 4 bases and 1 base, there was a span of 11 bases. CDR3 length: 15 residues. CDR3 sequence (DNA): TGTGCCAGCAGCATCGTGGGCCTGAACACCGGGGAGCTGTTTTTT. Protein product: CASSIVGLNTGELFF.

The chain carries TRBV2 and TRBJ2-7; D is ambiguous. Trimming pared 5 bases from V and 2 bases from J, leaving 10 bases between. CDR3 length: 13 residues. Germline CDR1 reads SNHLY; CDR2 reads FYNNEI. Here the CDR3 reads CASSLSRAYEQYF. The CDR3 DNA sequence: TGTGCCAGCAGTCTCTCTCGGGCCTACGAGCAGTACTTC. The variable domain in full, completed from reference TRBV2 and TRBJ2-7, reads EPEVTQTPSHQVTQMGQEVILRCVPISNHLYFYWYRQILGQKVEFLVSFYNNEISEKSEIFDDQFSVERPDGSNFTLKIRSTKLEDSAMYFCASSLSRAYEQYFGPGTRLTVT.

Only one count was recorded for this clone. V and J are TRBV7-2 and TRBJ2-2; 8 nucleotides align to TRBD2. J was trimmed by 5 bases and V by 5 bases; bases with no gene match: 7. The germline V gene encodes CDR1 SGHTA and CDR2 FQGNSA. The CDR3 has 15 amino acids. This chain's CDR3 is CASSLSGSGTGELFF. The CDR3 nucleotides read TGTGCCAGCAGCCTCAGCGGGAGCGGGACCGGGGAGCTGTTTTTT.

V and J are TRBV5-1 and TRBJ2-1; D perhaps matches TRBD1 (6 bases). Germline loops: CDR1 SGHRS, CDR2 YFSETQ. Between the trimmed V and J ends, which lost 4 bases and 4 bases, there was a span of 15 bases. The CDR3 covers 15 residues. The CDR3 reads CASSARRDIYNEQFF. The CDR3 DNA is TGCGCCAGCAGCGCACGTCGGGACATATACAATGAGCAGTTCTTC.

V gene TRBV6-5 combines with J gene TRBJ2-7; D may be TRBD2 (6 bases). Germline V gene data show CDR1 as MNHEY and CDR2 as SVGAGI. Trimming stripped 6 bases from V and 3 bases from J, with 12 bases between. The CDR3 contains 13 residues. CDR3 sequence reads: CASSPREVYEQYF. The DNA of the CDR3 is TGTGCCAGCAGCCCCAGGGAGGTCTACGAGCAGTACTTC.

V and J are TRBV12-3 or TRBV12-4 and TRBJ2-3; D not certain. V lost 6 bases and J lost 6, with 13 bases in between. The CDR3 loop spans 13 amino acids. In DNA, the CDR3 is TGTGCCAGCAGCCCCCCACAGTCGGATACGCAGTATTTT. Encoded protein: CASSPPQSDTQYF.

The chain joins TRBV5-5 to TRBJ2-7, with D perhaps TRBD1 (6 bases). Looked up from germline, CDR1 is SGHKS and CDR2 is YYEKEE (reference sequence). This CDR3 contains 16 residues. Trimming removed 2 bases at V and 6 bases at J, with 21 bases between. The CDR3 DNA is TGTGCCAGCAGCTTATCCGGACAGATCCTGTCAAGCGAGCAGTACTTC. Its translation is CASSLSGQILSSEQYF.

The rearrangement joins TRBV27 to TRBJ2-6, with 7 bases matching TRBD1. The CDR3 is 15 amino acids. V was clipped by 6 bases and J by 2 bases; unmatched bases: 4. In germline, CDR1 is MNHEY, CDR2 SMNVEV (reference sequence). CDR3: CASSRDRAGANVLTF. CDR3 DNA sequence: TGTGCCAGCAGCCGCGACAGGGCTGGGGCCAACGTCCTGACTTTC.

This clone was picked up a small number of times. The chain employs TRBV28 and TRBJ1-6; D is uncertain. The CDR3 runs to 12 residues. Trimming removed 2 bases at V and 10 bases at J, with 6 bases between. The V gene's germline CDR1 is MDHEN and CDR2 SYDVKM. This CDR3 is CASSLRGSPLHF. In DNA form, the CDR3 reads TGTGCCAGCAGTTTACGGGGATCACCCCTCCACTTT.

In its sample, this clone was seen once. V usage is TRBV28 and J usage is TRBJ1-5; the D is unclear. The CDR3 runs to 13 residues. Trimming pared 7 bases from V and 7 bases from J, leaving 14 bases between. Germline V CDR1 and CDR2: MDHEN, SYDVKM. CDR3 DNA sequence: TGTGCCAGCATGGGTAGCCTGTGGCAGCCCCAGCATTTT. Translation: CASMGSLWQPQHF.

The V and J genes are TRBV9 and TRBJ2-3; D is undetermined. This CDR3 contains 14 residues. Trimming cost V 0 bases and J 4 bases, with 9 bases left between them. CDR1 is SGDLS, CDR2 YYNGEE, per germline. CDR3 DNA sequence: TGTGCCAGCAGCGTAGTGATGGAGTCAGATACGCAGTATTTT. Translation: CASSVVMESDTQYF.